The clone carrying this TCR beta chain was seen repeatedly, ten times or more. The V end was cut by 1 base, the J end by 5 bases, with 13 bases between. CDR1 is LGHNA and CDR2 is YSLEER in the germline V gene. The CDR3 has 15 residues. The data stem from a study of molecular identifiers for immune sequencing clone quantification. The authors built bulk TCR libraries by previously described methods with listed TCR primers. TCRdb re-analysed the PCR reads in MiXCR, keeping a single row per CDR3 protein. There are a few hundred thousand distinct CDR3 sequences in the sample; about 22% occur only once, and about 0.8% lies in the top ten.

The specimen sequenced was naive CD8+ T cells from blood, with Jurkat cell RNA spiked in. Subset denoted: FACS-sorted CD8+CD4-CCR7+CD45RA+ naive T cells. This chain uses TRBV4-3 with TRBJ2-3; tentative D call: TRBD1 (6 bases). The sequence came from a human donor in good health. Some libraries in this study had Jurkat cell RNA spiked in. DNA for the CDR3: TGCGCCAGCAGCCAAGCAGGGGCCGGGTTAGATACGCAGTATTTT. Its protein is CASSQAGAGLDTQYF.